Described below is a single T cell receptor (beta chain) sequence and its context. Antigen unknown. The record originates from a study of cytomegalovirus exposure and HLA in healthy donors. Across the whole study: Samples from HLA-typed donors yielded about 85 million unique TCRs in an early data release.

Vbeta (60) and Jbeta (13) primers were used in the PCR. Sequenced by immunoSEQ multiplex PCR; TCRdb stores in-frame clones only, minus some. Counted here are under 200,000 clones, 77% occurring once; the ten biggest clones make up roughly 2.6%. The V gene lost 5 bases and the J gene lost 4 bases, with 9 bases spanning the gap. The CDR3 runs to 13 residues. Germline V lookup: CDR1 SGHTA, CDR2 FQGNSA. Study results and caveats: Serostatus for CMV was the only available immune exposure information. Excluded: some indistinguishable V segments such as TRBV6-2 and TRBV6-3. It was 150 to 200 TCR beta chains that were listed as cytomegalovirus-associated.

The TCR sequence derives from a woman between 35 and 50 years old in good health and CMV-seropositive. Material: PBMCs. The J gene is TRBJ2-1, the V gene TRBV7-2, with TRBD1 as a possible D gene (6 bases). CDR3 DNA: TGTGCCAGCAGCCACAGGGCTTACAATGAGCAGTTCTTC. Protein: CASSHRAYNEQFF. Filled out from reference TRBV7-2 and TRBJ2-1, the complete variable domain reads GAGVSQSPSNKVTEKGKDVELRCDPISGHTALYWYRQSLGQGLEFLIYFQGNSAPDKSGLPSDRFSAERTGGSVSTLTIQRTQQEDSAVYLCASSHRAYNEQFFGPGTRLTVL.